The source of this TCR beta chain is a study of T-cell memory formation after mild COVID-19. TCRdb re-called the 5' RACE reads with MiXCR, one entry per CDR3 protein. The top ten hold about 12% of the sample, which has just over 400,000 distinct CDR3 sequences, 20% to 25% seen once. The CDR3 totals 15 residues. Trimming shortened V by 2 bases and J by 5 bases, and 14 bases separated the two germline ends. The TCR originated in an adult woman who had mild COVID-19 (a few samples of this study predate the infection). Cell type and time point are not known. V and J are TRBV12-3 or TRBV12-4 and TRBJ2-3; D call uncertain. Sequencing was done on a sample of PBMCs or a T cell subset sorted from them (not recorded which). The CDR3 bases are TGTGCCAGCAGTTTAAGCGCGCCAACTCGAGATACGCAGTATTTT. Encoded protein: CASSLSAPTRDTQYF.